Presented here are 10 T cell receptor beta chains from one specimen sequenced in a study of cytomegalovirus exposure and HLA in healthy donors (TCRdb year 2017). Receptor amplification or capture employed the immunoSEQ multiplex PCR assay. For the multiplex PCR, a mixture combining 60 forward primers for TCR Vbeta segments and 13 reverse primers for TCR Jbeta segments was used. TCRdb stores this immuneACCESS table with in-frame sequences only. Part of the clones is absent; in the studies checked, under half of the shortfall reflects unresolved V genes, and no reason is known for the rest. This sample comprises 240,000 or so clones, about 80% of them detected only once. The ten largest clonotypes hold around 8.3% of the sample. Sequenced: PBMCs. The receptors derive from a woman aged 55 to 70 in good health and CMV-seropositive.

This rearrangement joins TRBV19 to TRBJ1-5, with D perhaps matching TRBD1 (5 bases). The germline V and J ends were trimmed by 11 bases and 0 bases, with 14 bases remaining between them. The length of the CDR3 is 14 residues. CDR1 and CDR2 (germline): LNHDA, SQIVND (reference sequence). CDR3 sequence reads: CAGGTAYSNQPQHF. DNA for the CDR3: TGTGCCGGAGGGACGGCTTATAGCAATCAGCCCCAGCATTTT. The whole variable domain, remainder taken from reference TRBV19 and TRBJ1-5, is DGGITQSPKYLFRKEGQNVTLSCEQNLNHDAMYWYRQDPGQGLRLIYYSQIVNDFQKGDIAEGYSVSREKKESFPLTVTSAQKNPTAFYLCAGGTAYSNQPQHFGDGTRLSIL.

The chain links TRBV5-1 to TRBJ2-7; 9 nucleotides agree with TRBD1. The CDR3 is made up of 15 amino acids. V dropped 3 bases and J dropped 5; count of bases not matched to a gene: 9. The V gene's germline CDR1 is SGHRS and CDR2 YFSETQ. The CDR3 sequence: CASSYRTGVKNEQYF. As DNA, the CDR3 is TGCGCCAGCAGCTACCGGACAGGGGTGAAAAACGAGCAGTACTTC.

The count of this clone is one. V gene TRBV11-3 combines with J gene TRBJ2-1; 8 bases line up with TRBD2. The CDR3 is 13 amino acids. Germline CDR1 reads SGHNT; CDR2 reads YENEEA. V lost 1 base and J lost 10; bases outside the gene matches: 3. The CDR3 protein is CASSLVGGGEQFF. Here the CDR3 DNA reads TGTGCCAGCAGCTTAGTCGGGGGGGGAGAGCAGTTCTTC. Full variable domain (outside the CDR3, taken from reference TRBV11-3 and TRBJ2-1): EAGVVQSPRYKIIEKKQPVAFWCNPISGHNTLYWYLQNLGQGPELLIRYENEEAVDDSQLPKDRFSAERLKGVDSTLKIQPAELGDSAVYLCASSLVGGGEQFFGPGTRLTVL.

A single count supports this clone. The V gene is TRBV30, the J gene TRBJ2-3; D is perhaps TRBD1 (6 bases). Germline lookup yields CDR1 GTSNPN and CDR2 SVGIG (reference sequence). V shed 8 bases and J shed 7 bases, with 13 bases lying between them. CDR3 length: 11 amino acids. This CDR3 reads CAHRVGNTQYF. CDR3 nucleotides: TGTGCCCACAGGGTTGGGAATACGCAGTATTTT.

The chain has TRBV6-6 and TRBJ2-7; D might be TRBD1 (6 bases). V was trimmed by 5 bases and J by 6 bases, leaving 20 bases between them. The CDR3 has 15 amino acids. Germline CDR1 MNHNY, CDR2 SVGAGI (reference sequence). The CDR3 loop is CASSQSRGGYGEQYF. In DNA form, the CDR3 reads TGTGCCAGCAGTCAGAGCAGGGGCGGGTATGGCGAGCAGTACTTC.

The gene calls are TRBV10-2 and TRBJ1-5, with D hard to call. The CDR3 length is 14 residues. The germline V gene has CDR1 WSHSY and CDR2 SAAADI. The V and J ends lost 6 bases and 4 bases respectively, with 13 bases between them. For the CDR3, the DNA is TGCGCCAGCAGGGCAGTGGGCGGGAATCAGCCCCAGCATTTT. Amino acids: CASRAVGGNQPQHF.

The genes are TRBV5-4 and TRBJ1-5, with no clear D. Trimming pared 2 bases from V and 4 bases from J, leaving 7 bases between. CDR1 and CDR2 from the germline V gene are SGHNT and YYREEE (reference sequence). The CDR3 spans 13 residues. CDR3 protein: CASSFSPNQPQHF. In nucleotides, the CDR3 is TGTGCCAGCAGCTTCAGTCCTAATCAGCCCCAGCATTTT.

The chain recombines TRBV27 with TRBJ2-1, with D possibly being TRBD2 (6 bases). CDR1 is MNHEY, CDR2 SMNVEV, per germline (reference sequence). CDR3 size: 14 residues. Trimming removed 8 bases at V and 2 bases at J, with 13 bases between. The CDR3 coding sequence is TGTGCCAGCTCCCTAGCGTCTACCTACAATGAGCAGTTCTTC. Protein product: CASSLASTYNEQFF.

This clone was observed once. The sample contains more than one DNA sequence encoding this CDR3. The chain has TRBV5-1 and TRBJ2-1, with TRBD2 identical over 9 bases. The germline V gene encodes CDR1 SGHRS and CDR2 YFSETQ. This CDR3 is built from 15 residues. The V gene end was trimmed by 0 bases and the J gene end by 4 bases; junction bases not matched to a gene: 2. The CDR3 DNA reads as TGCGCCAGCAGCTTGGGACTAGCGGAATACAATGAGCAGTTCTTC. Translating it yields CASSLGLAEYNEQFF.

This CDR3 is CASSVFGYGYTF. Here the CDR3 DNA reads TGTGCCAGCAGCGTCTTCGGCTATGGCTACACCTTC. The chain couples TRBV9 to TRBJ1-2; no clear D. The V end was cut by 2 bases, the J end by 4 bases, with 6 bases between. Per germline, CDR1 SGDLS and CDR2 YYNGEE. The CDR3 runs 12 residues.